Detailed here is one TCR beta chain. V lost 0 bases, J lost 4 bases, and 5 bases stayed unmatched. This CDR3 spans 16 amino acids. The germline V gene has CDR1 MNHEY and CDR2 SVGAGI. The data originate from a study of blood T cell repertoires in COVID-19. Clones were read by immunoSEQ multiplex PCR, and TCRdb kept only the in-frame ones, dropping some. The repertoire consists of some 150,000 clones, with roughly nine tenths occurring once and the leading ten covering roughly 4.5%. Input material: peripheral blood. The chain recombines TRBV6-5 with TRBJ2-3; TRBD2 agrees at 9 bases. The clonotype originates from a woman between 55 and 75 years old with active or convalescent COVID-19. The DNA of the CDR3 is TGTGCCAGCAGTTACTCGGGCGGGGGGGCCCCAGATACGCAGTATTTT. It is translated as CASSYSGGGAPDTQYF.